The source of this T cell receptor (beta chain) is a study of T cell responses to AZD1222 COVID-19 vaccine. The overall study: Doses given second, at about 4 or about 12 weeks, were pooled. General observations from the study: Among AZD1222 vaccinees, only 5 to 7 were seropositive at baseline. Close to half of spike-specific TCRs reportedly recognize unmutated variant regions.

TCRdb's table, derived via immunoSEQ multiplex PCR, lists solely in-frame clones and lacks some. The table has about 150,000 clones, 85% to 95% seen once. Germline CDR1 reads DFQATT; CDR2 reads SNEGSKA (reference sequence). CDR3 length: 17 amino acids. The V gene end was trimmed by 3 bases and the J gene end by 2 bases; junction bases not matched to a gene: 14. On this clone itself: What it recognizes is unknown.

V usage is TRBV20-1 and J usage is TRBJ2-7; 9 bases fit TRBD2. Sequencing was performed on peripheral blood, taken on day 0 of AZD1222 vaccination. The sequence came from an adult in good health. The CDR3 loop reads CSASVPAGGPLAYEQYF. CDR3 nucleotides: TGCAGTGCTAGTGTTCCCGCGGGAGGGCCGTTAGCCTACGAGCAGTACTTC.